The 16 T cell receptor beta chains below all came from one sample that was sequenced in a study of T cells after yellow fever vaccination (dated by TCRdb to between 2017 and 2020). The meaning of the sample's treatment or condition label: live attenuated yellow fever vaccine strain. Library preparation used 5' RACE. TCRdb records Illumina HiSeq 2500 as the sequencer. TCRdb trimmed public reads at Q25 via fastp, called clones via MiXCR and kept in-frame beta chains. Every CDR3 protein is listed once, alongside the most common genes and DNA of its rows. The sample records around 600,000 distinct CDR3 sequences, around 12% of which are singletons. The biggest ten clones account for 15% of the sample. This specimen was PBMCs, taken on the day of the yellow fever booster vaccination. Source of these receptors: a man younger than 45 who received the YFV17D yellow fever vaccine.

The J gene is TRBJ1-4, the V gene TRBV7-9; tentatively, D is TRBD1 (6 bases). V was shortened by 1 base and J by 8 bases, with 20 bases between the two germline ends. CDR1 is SEHNR and CDR2 is FQNEAQ in the germline V gene (reference sequence). The CDR3 has 17 amino acids. This CDR3 reads CASSLGGAASFDEKLFF. The DNA for the CDR3 is TGTGCCAGCAGCTTAGGGGGGGCCGCGAGCTTCGACGAAAAACTGTTTTTT.

This clonotype has at least ten counts. The genes are TRBV29-1 and TRBJ2-5; the D is unclear. The CDR3 spans 16 residues. Germline V lookup: CDR1 SQVTM, CDR2 ANQGSEA. Trimming cost V 3 bases and J 4 bases, with 21 bases left between them. CDR3 in amino acids: CSVEFSSRHLGETQYF. For the CDR3, the DNA is TGCAGCGTTGAGTTTTCGAGCAGGCATCTGGGAGAGACCCAGTACTTC.

Ten or more counts support this clonotype. This chain links TRBV28 with TRBJ1-1; 7 bases fit TRBD1. The CDR3 covers 14 residues. CDR1 is MDHEN and CDR2 is SYDVKM in the germline V gene. V was clipped by 6 bases and J by 5 bases; unmatched bases: 9. The CDR3 DNA reads TGTGCCAGCAGCCCGGGACAGCCGAAAACTGAAGCTTTCTTT. Translated: CASSPGQPKTEAFF.

This clonotype showed up many times. The chain links TRBV7-2 to TRBJ2-3; tentatively, D is TRBD1 or TRBD2 (5 bases each). This CDR3 spans 16 amino acids. The germline V gene has CDR1 SGHTA and CDR2 FQGNSA. V lost 4 bases and J lost 6, with 20 bases in between. CDR3 sequence reads: CASSYGLGPTSDTQYF. The CDR3 nucleotides are TGTGCCAGCAGCTATGGACTGGGACCCACTTCGGATACGCAGTATTTT.

The CDR3 nucleotides read TGTGCCAGCAGCCCCCCCGGGCTAGCGGGATTTGTTTCGGAGCAGTTCTTC. It codes for CASSPPGLAGFVSEQFF. J is TRBJ2-1 and V is TRBV7-8, with TRBD2 matching 9 bases. The germline CDR1 and CDR2 sequences are SGHVS and FQNEAQ. The CDR3 has 17 residues. Trimming took 5 bases from V and 10 from J; bases not matched to a gene: 18.

The genes are TRBV7-9 and TRBJ2-1, with TRBD1 matching 7 bases. Germline CDR1 is SEHNR and CDR2 is FQNEAQ (reference sequence). CDR3 length: 15 residues. The trim removed 5 bases at V and 6 bases at J, leaving 10 bases unmatched. The CDR3 reads CASSPYRDSFNEQFF. The DNA of the CDR3 is TGTGCCAGCAGCCCATACCGGGACAGCTTCAATGAGCAGTTCTTC. The complete variable domain, with remaining parts taken from reference TRBV7-9 and TRBJ2-1, reads DTGVSQNPRHKITKRGQNVTFRCDPISEHNRLYWYRQTLGQGPEFLTYFQNEAQLEKSRLLSDRFSAERPKGSFSTLEIQRTEQGDSAMYLCASSPYRDSFNEQFFGPGTRLTVL.

This rearrangement joins TRBV11-2 to TRBJ1-1, with D possibly being TRBD1 (5 bases). Trimming shortened V by 5 bases and J by 7 bases, and 20 bases separated the two germline ends. From germline, CDR1 is SGHAT and CDR2 FQNNGV. The CDR3 consists of 15 residues. The CDR3 sequence is CASSPSAPGTIEAFF. The CDR3 nucleotides are TGTGCCAGCAGCCCCAGCGCCCCAGGGACCATTGAAGCTTTCTTT.

This clonotype has a handful of counts. The CDR3 reads CASSWGGAEQETQYF. The CDR3 coding sequence is TGTGCCAGCAGCTGGGGGGGTGCAGAACAAGAGACCCAGTACTTC. The chain links TRBV7-2 to TRBJ2-5; 7 nucleotides match TRBD2. The CDR3 covers 15 residues. Germline loops: CDR1 SGHTA, CDR2 FQGNSA. The ends lost 4 bases at V and 2 bases at J; junction bases unmatched: 7.

The DNA for the CDR3 is TGTGCCAGCAGTCCGAGGGCCGGGACAGATACGCAGTATTTT. Translated, it gives CASSPRAGTDTQYF. The chain employs TRBV6-2 or TRBV6-3 and TRBJ2-3, with D tentatively TRBD2 (5 bases). Trimming shortened V by 5 bases and J by 3 bases, and 12 bases separated the two germline ends. The CDR3 extends over 14 amino acids. Germline V CDR1 and CDR2: MNHEY, SVGEGT.

The chain has TRBV20-1 and TRBJ2-1; possible D gene TRBD1, 7 bases. Germline V gene lookup returns CDR1 DFQATT and CDR2 SNEGSKA (reference sequence). This CDR3 spans 15 amino acids. V lost 8 bases to trimming and J lost 9 bases, with 26 bases between them. CDR3: CSTLGESGGLIEQFF. The CDR3 coding sequence is TGCAGTACCCTGGGGGAGTCAGGGGGGCTCATTGAGCAGTTCTTC.

The table lists this clonotype with a few counts. V is TRBV9 and J is TRBJ2-1, with D unclear. Germline V gene lookup returns CDR1 SGDLS and CDR2 YYNGEE. V dropped 0 bases and J dropped 5 bases, with 12 bases sitting between them. The CDR3 length is 15 residues. The CDR3 DNA sequence: TGTGCCAGCAGCGTAGAGGGCAACCTAAACAATGAGCAGTTCTTC. Protein: CASSVEGNLNNEQFF.

This clonotype has a handful of counts. This chain links TRBV28 with TRBJ2-7; 11 bases match TRBD2. Losses at the gene ends were 6 bases for V and 2 bases for J; bases not matched to a gene: 6. The CDR3 is 15 residues long. CDR1 is MDHEN, CDR2 SYDVKM, per germline. In DNA, the CDR3 is TGTGCCAGCAGCTCACTAGCGGGAGTGGCCTACGAGCAGTACTTC. Translating it yields CASSSLAGVAYEQYF. Together with reference TRBV28 and TRBJ2-7, the CDR3 gives the full variable domain: DVKVTQSSRYLVKRTGEKVFLECVQDMDHENMFWYRQDPGLGLRLIYFSYDVKMKEKGDIPEGYSVSREKKERFSLILESASTNQTSMYLCASSSLAGVAYEQYFGPGTRLTVT.

V is TRBV10-3 and J is TRBJ2-2; 13 positions agree with TRBD2. Per germline, CDR1 ENHRY and CDR2 SYGVKD. CDR3 length: 17 amino acids. The trim removed 3 bases at V and 4 bases at J, leaving 5 bases unmatched. The CDR3 nucleotides read TGTGCCATCAGTGACTACGGACTAGCGGGAGTCACCGGGGAGCTGTTTTTT. Amino acids: CAISDYGLAGVTGELFF.

CDR3 in amino acids: CASSYSVAGGARTGELFF. CDR3 DNA sequence: TGTGCCAGCAGTTACTCCGTGGCAGGGGGCGCGAGAACCGGGGAGCTGTTTTTT. This chain joins TRBV6-5 and TRBJ2-2; 8 nucleotides match TRBD1. Per germline, CDR1 MNHEY and CDR2 SVGAGI. This CDR3 spans 18 amino acids. V trimming: 0 bases; J trimming: 5 bases; junction bases outside the gene matches: 11.

The V call is TRBV6-5, the J call TRBJ2-1; D not resolved. Trimming took off 2 bases at V and 0 bases at J, with 8 bases between the two ends. The CDR3 runs to 15 residues. CDR1 is MNHEY, CDR2 SVGAGI, per germline. The CDR3 spells CASSYGESSYNEQFF. The DNA of the CDR3 is TGTGCCAGCAGTTACGGGGAAAGCTCCTACAATGAGCAGTTCTTC.

This clonotype was picked up a small number of times. The chain links TRBV12-3 or TRBV12-4 to TRBJ2-3; D perhaps matches TRBD2 (5 bases). The V end lost 5 bases, the J end lost 4 bases, and 16 bases lay between the germline ends. This CDR3 has 15 residues. CDR3 bases: TGTGCCAGCAGTCCGTCGGTGGGAGCCCCAGATACGCAGTATTTT. The encoded protein is CASSPSVGAPDTQYF.